This T cell receptor (beta chain) was recovered during a study of T cells after yellow fever vaccination. The study, taken as a whole, reports: Detected again after the booster were most primary-vaccination clones, at approximately 95% CD4 and approximately 90% CD8. Of the clonotypes, a small share occurred in both CD4 and CD8 compartments. Compared with primary, the secondary response was weaker and peaked at day 5, not 15.

This clonotype was detected only a few times. Its antigen is still unknown. As TCR cDNA was made by 5'RACE template switching, a universal primer site and UMIs were added. TCRdb called the 5' RACE reads again in MiXCR, with one record for every CDR3 protein. The sample lists under 700,000 distinct CDR3 sequences; about a sixth were seen once. V lost 10 bases, J lost 1 base, and 14 bases lay in between. The CDR3 is made up of 14 amino acids. The V gene's germline CDR1 is KGHDR and CDR2 SFDVKD. The sequence came from a man younger than 30 who received the YFV17D yellow fever vaccine. The source material was PBMCs, sampled 5 days after the first yellow fever vaccination. This chain links TRBV24-1 with TRBJ2-3; tentative D call: TRBD1 (6 bases). The CDR3 sequence is CATDRGHRTDTQYF. DNA for the CDR3: TGTGCCACAGATCGGGGACACCGCACAGATACGCAGTATTTT.